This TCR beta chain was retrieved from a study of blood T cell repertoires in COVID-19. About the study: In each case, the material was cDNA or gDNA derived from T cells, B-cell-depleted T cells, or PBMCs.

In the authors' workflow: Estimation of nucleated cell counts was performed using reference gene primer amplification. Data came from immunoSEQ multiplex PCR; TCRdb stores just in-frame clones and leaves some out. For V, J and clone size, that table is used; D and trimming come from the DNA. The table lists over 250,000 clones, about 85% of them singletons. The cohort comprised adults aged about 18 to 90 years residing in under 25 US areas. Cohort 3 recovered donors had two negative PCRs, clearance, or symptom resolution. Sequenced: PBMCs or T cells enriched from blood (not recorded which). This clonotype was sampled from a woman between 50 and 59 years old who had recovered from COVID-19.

CDR3 in amino acids: CASTPGAVYQETQYF. The CDR3 coding sequence is TGTGCCAGCACCCCAGGGGCAGTCTACCAAGAGACCCAGTACTTC. The V and J genes are TRBV6-5 and TRBJ2-5; a possible D gene is TRBD1 (6 bases). V lost 7 bases, J lost 0 bases, and 15 bases lay in between. Germline-derived CDR1 and CDR2 are MNHEY and SVGAGI. The CDR3 covers 15 residues.